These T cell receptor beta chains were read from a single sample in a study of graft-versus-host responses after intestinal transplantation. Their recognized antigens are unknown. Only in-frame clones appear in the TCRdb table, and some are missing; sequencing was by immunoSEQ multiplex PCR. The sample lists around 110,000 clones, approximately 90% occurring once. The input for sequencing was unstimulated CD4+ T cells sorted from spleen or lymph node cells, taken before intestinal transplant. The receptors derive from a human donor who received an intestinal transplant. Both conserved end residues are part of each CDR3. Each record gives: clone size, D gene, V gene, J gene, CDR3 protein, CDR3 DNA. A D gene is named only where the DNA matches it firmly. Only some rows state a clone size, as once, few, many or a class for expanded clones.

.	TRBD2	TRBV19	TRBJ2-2	CATQKRERGNTGELFF	TGTGCCACCCAAAAGCGGGAAAGGGGGAACACCGGGGAGCTGTTTTTT
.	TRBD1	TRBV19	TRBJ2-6	CASLGQGLSGANVLTF	TGTGCCAGTCTAGGACAGGGCCTCTCTGGGGCCAACGTCCTGACTTTC
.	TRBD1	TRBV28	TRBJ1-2	CASSFGDRESLGYTF	TGTGCCAGCAGTTTTGGGGACAGGGAGAGCCTTGGCTACACCTTC
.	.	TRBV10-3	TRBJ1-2	CAISESVTGNGYTF	TGTGCCATCAGTGAGTCGGTTACAGGTAATGGCTACACCTTC
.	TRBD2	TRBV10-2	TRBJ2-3	CASSLAGGGTDTQYF	TGCGCCAGCAGTCTAGCGGGGGGAGGCACAGATACGCAGTATTTT
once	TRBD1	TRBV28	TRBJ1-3	CASSYRGRSGNTIYF	TGTGCCAGCAGCTACAGGGGGCGCTCTGGAAACACCATATATTTT
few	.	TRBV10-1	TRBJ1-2	CASSESAGAGYTF	TGCGCCAGCAGTGAGTCCGCAGGGGCCGGCTACACCTTC
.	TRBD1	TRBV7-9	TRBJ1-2	CASSLAWAGGYGYTF	TGTGCCAGCAGCTTAGCGTGGGCAGGGGGATATGGCTACACCTTC
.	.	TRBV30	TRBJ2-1	CAWSVLNEQFF	TGTGCCTGGAGTGTACTCAATGAGCAGTTCTTC
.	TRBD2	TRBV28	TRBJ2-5	CASRTSGTGETQYF	TGTGCCAGCAGGACTAGCGGGACTGGAGAGACCCAGTACTTC
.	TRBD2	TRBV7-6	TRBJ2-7	CASSLNREGIYEQYF	TGTGCCAGCAGCTTAAACCGGGAGGGGATCTACGAGCAGTACTTC
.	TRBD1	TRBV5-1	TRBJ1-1	CASSAGTGVNTEAFF	TGCGCCAGCAGCGCCGGGACAGGGGTGAACACTGAAGCTTTCTTT
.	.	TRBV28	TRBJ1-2	CAILRQQVHGYTF	TGTGCCATCCTGCGACAGCAGGTCCATGGCTACACCTTC
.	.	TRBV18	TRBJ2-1	CASSRNGGSVPEQFF	TGTGCCAGCTCACGGAATGGAGGGTCGGTCCCTGAGCAGTTCTTC
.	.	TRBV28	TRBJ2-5	CASSLRGNRAQETQYF	TGTGCCAGCAGTTTAAGGGGAAACAGGGCTCAAGAGACCCAGTACTTC
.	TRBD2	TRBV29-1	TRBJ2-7	CSVTSGPSYEQYF	TGCAGCGTGACTAGCGGTCCCTCCTACGAGCAGTACTTC
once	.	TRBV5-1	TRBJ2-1	CASSLQFDTYNEQFF	TGCGCCAGCAGCTTACAGTTTGATACTTACAATGAGCAGTTCTTC